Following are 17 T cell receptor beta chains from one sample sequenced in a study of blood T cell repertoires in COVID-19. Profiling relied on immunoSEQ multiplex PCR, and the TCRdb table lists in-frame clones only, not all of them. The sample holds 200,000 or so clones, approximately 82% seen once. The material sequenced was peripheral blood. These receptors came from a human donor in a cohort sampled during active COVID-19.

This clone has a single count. DNA of the CDR3: TGTGCCATCAGCCCCCCCGGGACAGAGCCCTACAATGAGCAGTTCTTC. Its protein product is CAISPPGTEPYNEQFF. The chain joins TRBV10-3 to TRBJ2-1; 7 bases line up with TRBD1. V was clipped by 6 bases and J by 2 bases; unmatched bases: 10. The CDR3 is made up of 16 amino acids. Germline lookup yields CDR1 ENHRY and CDR2 SYGVKD.

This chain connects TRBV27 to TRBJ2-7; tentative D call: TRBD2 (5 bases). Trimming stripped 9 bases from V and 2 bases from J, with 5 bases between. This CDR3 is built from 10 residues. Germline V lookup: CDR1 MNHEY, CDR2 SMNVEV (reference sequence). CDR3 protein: CARTTYEQYF. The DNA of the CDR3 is TGTGCCAGGACTACCTACGAGCAGTACTTC.

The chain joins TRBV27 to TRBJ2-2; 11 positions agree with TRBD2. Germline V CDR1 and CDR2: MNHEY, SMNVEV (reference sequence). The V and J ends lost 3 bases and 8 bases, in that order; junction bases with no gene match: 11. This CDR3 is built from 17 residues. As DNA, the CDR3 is TGTGCCAGCAGTTTCAGGACTAGCGGGCAATCTGGGGGGGAGCTGTTTTTT. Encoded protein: CASSFRTSGQSGGELFF.

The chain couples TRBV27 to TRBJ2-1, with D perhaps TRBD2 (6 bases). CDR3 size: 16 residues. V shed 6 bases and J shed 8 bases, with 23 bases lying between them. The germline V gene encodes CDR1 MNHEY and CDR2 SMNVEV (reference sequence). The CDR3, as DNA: TGTGCCAGCAGCCCGTTCGCGGGGAGCGCCGGGGATGAGCAGTTCTTC. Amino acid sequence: CASSPFAGSAGDEQFF.

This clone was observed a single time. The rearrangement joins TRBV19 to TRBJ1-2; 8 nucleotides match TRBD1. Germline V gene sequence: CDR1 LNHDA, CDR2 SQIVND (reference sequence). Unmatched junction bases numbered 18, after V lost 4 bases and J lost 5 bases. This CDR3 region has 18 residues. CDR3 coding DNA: TGTGCCAGTAGTAGATTCGCCGGGACAGGAGCACCACTTTATGGCTACACCTTC. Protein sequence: CASSRFAGTGAPLYGYTF. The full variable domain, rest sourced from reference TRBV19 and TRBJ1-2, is DGGITQSPKYLFRKEGQNVTLSCEQNLNHDAMYWYRQDPGQGLRLIYYSQIVNDFQKGDIAEGYSVSREKKESFPLTVTSAQKNPTAFYLCASSRFAGTGAPLYGYTFGSGTRLTVV.

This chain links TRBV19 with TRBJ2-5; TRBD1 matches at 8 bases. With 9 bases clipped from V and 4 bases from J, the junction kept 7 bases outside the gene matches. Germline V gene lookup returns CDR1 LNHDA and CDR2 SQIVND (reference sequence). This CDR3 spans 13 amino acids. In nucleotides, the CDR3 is TGTGCCAGCACTCAGGGGGCTGGAGAGACCCAGTACTTC. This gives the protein CASTQGAGETQYF.

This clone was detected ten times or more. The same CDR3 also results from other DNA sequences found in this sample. For the CDR3, the DNA is TGTGCCAGTAGTGTAATAGCCCTGGGAGGCAATCAGCCCCAGCATTTT. It codes for CASSVIALGGNQPQHF. This chain uses TRBV19 with TRBJ1-5; D unclear. The CDR3 consists of 16 residues. Per the germline V gene, CDR1 is LNHDA and CDR2 is SQIVND (reference sequence). V lost 5 bases, J lost 2 bases, and 16 bases lay in between.

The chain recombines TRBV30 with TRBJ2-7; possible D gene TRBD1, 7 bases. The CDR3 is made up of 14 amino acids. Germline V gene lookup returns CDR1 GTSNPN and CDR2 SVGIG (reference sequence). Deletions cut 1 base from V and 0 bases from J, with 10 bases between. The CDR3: CAWSGGTASYEQYF. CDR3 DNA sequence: TGTGCCTGGAGTGGCGGGACAGCCTCCTACGAGCAGTACTTC.

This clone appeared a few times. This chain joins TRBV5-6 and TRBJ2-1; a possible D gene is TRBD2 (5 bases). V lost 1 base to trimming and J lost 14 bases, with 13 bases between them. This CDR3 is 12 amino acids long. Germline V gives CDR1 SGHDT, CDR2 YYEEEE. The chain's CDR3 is CASSLSWTGKFF. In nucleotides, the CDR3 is TGTGCCAGCAGCTTGTCGTGGACCGGGAAGTTCTTC.

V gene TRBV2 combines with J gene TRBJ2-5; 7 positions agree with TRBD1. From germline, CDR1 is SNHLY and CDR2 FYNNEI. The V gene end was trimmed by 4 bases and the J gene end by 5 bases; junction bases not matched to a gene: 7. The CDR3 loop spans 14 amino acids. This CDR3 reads CASSGQGRGETQYF. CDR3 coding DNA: TGTGCCAGCAGTGGACAGGGTAGGGGGGAGACCCAGTACTTC.

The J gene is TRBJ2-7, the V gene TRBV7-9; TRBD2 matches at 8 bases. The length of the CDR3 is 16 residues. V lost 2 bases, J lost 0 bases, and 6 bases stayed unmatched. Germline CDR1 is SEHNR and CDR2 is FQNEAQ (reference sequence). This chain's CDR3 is CASSLWLAGPSYEQYF. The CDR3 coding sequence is TGTGCCAGCAGCTTATGGTTAGCGGGACCCTCCTACGAGCAGTACTTC.

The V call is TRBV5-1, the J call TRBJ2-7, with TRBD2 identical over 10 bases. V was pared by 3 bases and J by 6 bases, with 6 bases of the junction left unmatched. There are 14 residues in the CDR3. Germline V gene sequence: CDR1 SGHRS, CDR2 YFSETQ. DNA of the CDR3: TGCGCCAGCAGCTCCGGGACTAGCGAGGTCGAGCAGTACTTC. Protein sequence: CASSSGTSEVEQYF.

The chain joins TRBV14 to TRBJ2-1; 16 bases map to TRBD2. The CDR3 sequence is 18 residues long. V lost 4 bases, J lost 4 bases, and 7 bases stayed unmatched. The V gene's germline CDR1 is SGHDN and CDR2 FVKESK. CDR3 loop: CASSRYSGLAGGYNEQFF. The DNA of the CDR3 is TGTGCCAGCAGCCGATATTCGGGACTAGCGGGAGGGTACAATGAGCAGTTCTTC.

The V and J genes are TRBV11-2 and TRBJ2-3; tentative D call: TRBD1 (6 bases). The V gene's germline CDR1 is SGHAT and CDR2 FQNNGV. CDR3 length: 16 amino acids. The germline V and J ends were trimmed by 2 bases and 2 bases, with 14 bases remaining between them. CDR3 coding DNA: TGTGCCAGCAGCTTATGGGGGCTGGCGATCACAGATACGCAGTATTTT. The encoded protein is CASSLWGLAITDTQYF.

In DNA, the CDR3 is TGTGCCACCAGTGGCCAGCGGGAGTGGAACAATGAGCAGTTCTTC. This sequence encodes CATSGQREWNNEQFF. The chain carries TRBV24-1 and TRBJ2-1, with TRBD2 matching over 8 bases. The CDR3 has 15 amino acids. V shed 5 bases and J 5 bases; nucleotides not matched to a gene: 7. From germline, CDR1 is KGHDR and CDR2 SFDVKD.

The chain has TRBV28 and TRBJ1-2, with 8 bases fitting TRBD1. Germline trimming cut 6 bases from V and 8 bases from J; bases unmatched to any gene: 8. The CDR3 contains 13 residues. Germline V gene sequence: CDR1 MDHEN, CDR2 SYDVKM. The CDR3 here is CASRLQGAQGYTF. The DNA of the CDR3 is TGTGCCAGCAGACTGCAGGGGGCGCAGGGCTACACCTTC.

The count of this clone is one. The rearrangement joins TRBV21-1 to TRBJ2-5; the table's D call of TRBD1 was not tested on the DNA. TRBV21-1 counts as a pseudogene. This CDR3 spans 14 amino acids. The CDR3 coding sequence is TGTGCCAGCAGCAAAGGCTCAGGGTACGAGACCCAGTACTTC. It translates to CASSKGSGYETQYF.